This T cell receptor (beta chain) derives from a study of blood T cells in healthy people across ages (dated by TCRdb to 2013 to 2016). Regarding the complete study: In model experiments, template switching captured about one uniquely barcoded TCR beta cDNA molecule for every two T cells. Age-related changes in TCR beta repertoire diversity were measured in the study by deep sequencing normalized with unique cDNA molecular identifiers. The donors were split into four age groups: young (average 16 years), middle-aged (39), aged (roughly 68) and long-lived (roughly 88). Using the same blood draw, the study looked at two additional independent replicas of 1 million unique cDNA reads for two donors, one aged 18 to 30 and the other aged 80 or older. Broad study findings and their caveats: Compared with the aged group, the long-lived group had more naive CD4+ T cells, fewer expanded clones and increased TCR diversity, suggesting age selection. Estimates of total diversity based on one million sequenced T cells were regarded as lower bounds and as underestimates. Observed TCR beta diversity per million T cells fell roughly linearly with age, and a significant reduction was already apparent by age around 40. A strong correlation was found between observed TCR beta diversity and the percentage of naive T cells measured by flow cytometry. Since profiling was done on bulk unsorted PBMCs, naive and antigen-experienced compartments could not be conclusively compared. Because the CMV infection status of the donors was unknown, age-related changes in expanded clonotypes may potentially have been confounded.

In the germline V gene, CDR1 corresponds to SGHTA and CDR2 to FQGTGA. Ends trimmed: V by 5 bases, J by 8 bases; bases unmatched to a gene: 17. The CDR3 holds 17 amino acids from the cysteine to the phenylalanine. The only DNA kept is the CDR3, 51 bases in frame from the first base. Library preparation employed 5' RACE. The instrument was an Illumina HiSeq 2500. A second roughly 7 to 11 cycle PCR used a sample-barcoded 5' primer and a J-beta primer mix. A template-switch 5' adaptor carrying 12 random nucleotides introduced a unique molecular identifier onto each TCR beta cDNA molecule. Each sample yielded at least 2.5 million CDR3-containing paired-end reads. All of the RNA was converted into first-strand cDNA using the Mint cDNA synthesis kit, with a TRBC-specific oligonucleotide serving as the primer. After uracil-DNA glycosylase treatment, a first 18-cycle PCR used universal primers M1SS and BC2_uni_R on all cDNA. As for the authors' bioinformatics: For normalization, 1 million high-quality reads were randomly selected from each sample, with every read carrying a distinct molecular identifier. Reads with shared molecular identifiers were discarded instead of being binned into consensus sequences. MiTCR, with a Q25 quality threshold and the strictest error-elimination algorithm, was used for CDR3 identification, clonotype clustering and error correction. A nonparametric unseen species model with Euler transformation was used to estimate lower-bound total TCR beta diversity. TCRdb trimmed public reads at Q25 via fastp, called clones via MiXCR and kept in-frame beta chains. Every CDR3 protein is listed once, alongside the most common genes and DNA of its rows. None of the V and J calls come from the authors' own analysis; TCRdb made them. In all, the sample holds some 930,000 distinct CDR3 sequences, and 25% to 35% of those were seen once. The ten biggest clones cover approximately 10% of the sample.

About this clonotype: Its antigen specificity is not known. No base quality values were provided; no much bigger clone lies one nucleotide off.

The roughly 37 donors, aged about 6 to 95 years, were systemically healthy Caucasian individuals from Russia. Each donor gave about 9.7 milliliters of peripheral blood, drawn into EDTA-treated Vacutainer tubes. Ficoll-Paque density-gradient centrifugation was used to isolate PBMCs, with at least 7 million per sample. Total RNA was extracted from PBMCs with Trizol reagent, with at least 5 micrograms obtained per sample. The percentages of naive CD45RAhigh/CD27high T cells were determined by flow cytometry on a PBMC aliquot from every donor. These data were also filed under a second study, of T cells of mothers and their children. Looking at the second paper: Nine systemically healthy Caucasian individuals, comprising three mothers and their six children, were included as donors. cDNA synthesis used all of the extracted RNA, with approximately 1.4 ug of RNA in each 15 ul reaction. In the second PCR, the M1S primer introduced both the sample barcodes and 2-4 random nucleotides. Over 8.5 million TCR beta CDR3 reads were obtained for each mother, and 3 million to 3.5 million reads were obtained for each child. Thymic selection similarly shapes TCR recombination output in related and unrelated pairs, with minor effect from inherited differences. Normalized repertoire overlap was always slightly but never significantly higher in related than unrelated mother-child pairs. Persistent microchimeric T cell clones were not detected, at a sensitivity of 85 to 100 clones per million clonotypes. The study used deep NGS to compare TCR beta repertoires of mothers and children, seeking features distinguishing related mother-child pairs from unrelated individuals. Mothers averaged about 40 +/- 4 years of age and children averaged around 10 +/- 4 years. After adapter ligation with NEBNext reagents, the libraries were sequenced on Illumina HiSeq 2000 with 100+100 nt paired-end reads. To avoid cross-contamination, the mother libraries and the child libraries were prepared a month apart and sequenced in separate runs. Each donor had between 500,000 and 2,000,000 distinct TCR beta clonotypes identified. Naive TCR beta clonotypes were estimated from low-frequency clonotypes matched to each donor's FACS-determined naive share, without sorting.

This receptor was identified in a woman aged 40 to 49 in good health. The receptor chain draws on TRBV7-3 and TRBJ1-4; TRBD1 agrees with 7 junctional bases. Sequenced material: blood. The DNA sequence is as follows: TGTGCCAGCAGCCCTGAGGGGGCGGGGCGCGTTTGGGAAAAACTGTTTTTT. The resulting protein is CASSPEGAGRVWEKLFF.